This TCR beta chain is drawn from a study of cytomegalovirus exposure and HLA in healthy donors. Study findings and constraints: Sequencing probably produced one cluster of sequence variants that were highly shared. What a later analysis reportedly showed was that an Asian-associated ancestry cluster had fewer N-insertions than the approximately 700-donor mean.

The PCR contained 60 Vbeta and 13 Jbeta primers. Assay: immunoSEQ multiplex PCR; the TCRdb copy retains only in-frame clones and omits some. This table has around 160,000 clones, about three quarters appearing once. Germline CDR1 reads SGHVS; CDR2 reads FNYEAQ. V was cut by 4 bases and J by 0 bases, with 12 bases left in between. There are 15 residues in the CDR3. Regarding this clone: Its antigen is not known.

The donors gave bone marrow, and they were healthy. The material sequenced was PBMCs. This chain connects TRBV7-6 to TRBJ1-1; weak D call: TRBD1 (5 bases). The clonotype comes from a man aged 40-49 years in good health and CMV-seropositive. As DNA, the CDR3 is TGTGCCAGCAGCTCACCGGGACTTATGAACACTGAAGCTTTCTTT. Amino acid sequence: CASSSPGLMNTEAFF.